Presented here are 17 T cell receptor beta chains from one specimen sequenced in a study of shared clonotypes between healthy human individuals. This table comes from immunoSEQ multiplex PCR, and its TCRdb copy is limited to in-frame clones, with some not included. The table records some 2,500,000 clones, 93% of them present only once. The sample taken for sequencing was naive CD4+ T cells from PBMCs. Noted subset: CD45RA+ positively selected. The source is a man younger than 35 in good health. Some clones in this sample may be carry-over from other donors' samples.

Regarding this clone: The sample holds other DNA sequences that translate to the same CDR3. CDR3 in DNA: TGTGCCAGCTCACCACCGGGAGGGAACTATGGCTACACCTTC. It encodes CASSPPGGNYGYTF. The gene calls are TRBV18 and TRBJ1-2; D gene ambiguous. V lost 0 bases and J 2 bases, leaving 7 bases between the germline ends. The germline V gene encodes CDR1 KGHSH and CDR2 LQKENI. The CDR3 has 14 amino acids.

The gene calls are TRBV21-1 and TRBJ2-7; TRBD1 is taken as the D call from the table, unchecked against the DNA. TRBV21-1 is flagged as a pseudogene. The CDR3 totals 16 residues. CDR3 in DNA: TGTGCCAGCCCCAACCCTGACAGGCGTACCTCCTACGAGCAGTACTTC. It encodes CASPNPDRRTSYEQYF.

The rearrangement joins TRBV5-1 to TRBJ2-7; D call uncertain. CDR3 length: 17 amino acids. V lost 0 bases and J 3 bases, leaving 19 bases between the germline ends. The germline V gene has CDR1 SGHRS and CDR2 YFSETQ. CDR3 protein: CASSLARNQQKGYEQYF. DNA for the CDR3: TGCGCCAGCAGCTTGGCCAGGAACCAGCAGAAGGGCTACGAGCAGTACTTC. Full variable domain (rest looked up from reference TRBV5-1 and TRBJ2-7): KAGVTQTPRYLIKTRGQQVTLSCSPISGHRSVSWYQQTPGQGLQFLFEYFSETQRNKGNFPGRFSGRQFSNSRSEMNVSTLELGDSALYLCASSLARNQQKGYEQYFGPGTRLTVT.

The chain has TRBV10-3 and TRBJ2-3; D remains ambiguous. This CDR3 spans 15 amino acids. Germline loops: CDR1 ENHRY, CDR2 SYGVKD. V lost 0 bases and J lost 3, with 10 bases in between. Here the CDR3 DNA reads TGTGCCATCAGTGAGTCTTGGGCCCAGACAGATACGCAGTATTTT. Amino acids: CAISESWAQTDTQYF.

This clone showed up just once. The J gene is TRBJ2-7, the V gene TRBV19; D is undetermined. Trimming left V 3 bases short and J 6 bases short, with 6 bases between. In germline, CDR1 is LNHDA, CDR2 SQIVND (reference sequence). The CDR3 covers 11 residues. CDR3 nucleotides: TGTGCCAGTAGTATCGACCGCGAGCAGTACTTC. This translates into CASSIDREQYF.

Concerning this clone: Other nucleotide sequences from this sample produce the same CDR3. CDR3 protein: CASSYGQGNTEAFF. DNA for the CDR3: TGCGCCAGCAGCTACGGACAGGGCAACACTGAAGCTTTCTTT. The chain combines TRBV5-1 with TRBJ1-1, with 8 bases lining up with TRBD1. Unmatched junction bases numbered 3, after V lost 3 bases and J lost 2 bases. CDR1 and CDR2 (germline): SGHRS, YFSETQ. The CDR3 extends over 14 amino acids.

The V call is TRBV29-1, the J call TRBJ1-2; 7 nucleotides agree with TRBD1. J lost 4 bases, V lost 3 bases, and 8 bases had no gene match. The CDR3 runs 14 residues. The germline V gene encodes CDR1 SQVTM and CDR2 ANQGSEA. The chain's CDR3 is CSVDPMAGGYGYTF. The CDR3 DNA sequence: TGCAGCGTTGACCCAATGGCAGGGGGCTATGGCTACACCTTC.

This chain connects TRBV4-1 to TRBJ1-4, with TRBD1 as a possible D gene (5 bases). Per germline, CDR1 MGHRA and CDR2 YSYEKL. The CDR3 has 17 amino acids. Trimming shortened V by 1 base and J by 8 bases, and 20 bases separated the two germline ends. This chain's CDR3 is CASSQVRGGRAREKLFF. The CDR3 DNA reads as TGCGCCAGCAGCCAAGTGAGGGGAGGCAGGGCTCGCGAAAAACTGTTTTTT.

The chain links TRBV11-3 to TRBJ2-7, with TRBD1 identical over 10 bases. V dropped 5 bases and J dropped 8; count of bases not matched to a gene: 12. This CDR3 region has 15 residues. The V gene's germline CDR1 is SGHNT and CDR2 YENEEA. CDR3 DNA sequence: TGTGCCAGCAGCGAAGGGGGACAGGGGACTACGAAGCAGTACTTC. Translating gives CASSEGGQGTTKQYF.

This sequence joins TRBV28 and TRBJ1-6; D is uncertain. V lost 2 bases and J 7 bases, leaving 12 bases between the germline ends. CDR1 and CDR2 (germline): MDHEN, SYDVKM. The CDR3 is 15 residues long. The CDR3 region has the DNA TGTGCCAGCAGTTTAGATTGGACGAAAAATTCACCCCTCCACTTT. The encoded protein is CASSLDWTKNSPLHF.

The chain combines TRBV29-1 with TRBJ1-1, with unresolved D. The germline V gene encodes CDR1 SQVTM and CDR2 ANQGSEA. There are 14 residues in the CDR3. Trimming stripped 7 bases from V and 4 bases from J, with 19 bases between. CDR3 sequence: CSANPRDSGTEAFF. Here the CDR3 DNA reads TGCAGCGCAAATCCGAGGGATTCGGGCACTGAAGCTTTCTTT.

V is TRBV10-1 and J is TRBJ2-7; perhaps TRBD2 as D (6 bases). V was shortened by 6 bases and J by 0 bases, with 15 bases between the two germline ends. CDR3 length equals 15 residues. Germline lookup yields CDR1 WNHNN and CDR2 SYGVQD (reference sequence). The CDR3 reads CASRHRDSYSYEQYF. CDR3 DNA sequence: TGCGCCAGCAGGCACCGGGACTCATACTCCTACGAGCAGTACTTC.

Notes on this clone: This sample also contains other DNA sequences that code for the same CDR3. The CDR3 protein is CASSLGLAGGTDTQYF. The CDR3 coding sequence is TGCGCCAGCAGCTTGGGCCTAGCGGGAGGCACAGATACGCAGTATTTT. The V call is TRBV5-1, the J call TRBJ2-3; the match to TRBD2 covers 10 bases. This CDR3 has 16 residues. CDR1 is SGHRS, CDR2 YFSETQ, per germline. V shed 0 bases, J shed 1 base, and the junction held 2 bases outside the gene matches.

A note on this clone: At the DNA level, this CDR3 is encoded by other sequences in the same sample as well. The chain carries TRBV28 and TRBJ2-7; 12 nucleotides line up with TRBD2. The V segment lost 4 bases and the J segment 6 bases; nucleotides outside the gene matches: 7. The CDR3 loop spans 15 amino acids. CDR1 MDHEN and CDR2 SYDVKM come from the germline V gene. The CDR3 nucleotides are TGTGCCAGCAGTTCCCCTAGCGGGAGGGCCCGCGAGCAGTACTTC. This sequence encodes CASSSPSGRAREQYF.

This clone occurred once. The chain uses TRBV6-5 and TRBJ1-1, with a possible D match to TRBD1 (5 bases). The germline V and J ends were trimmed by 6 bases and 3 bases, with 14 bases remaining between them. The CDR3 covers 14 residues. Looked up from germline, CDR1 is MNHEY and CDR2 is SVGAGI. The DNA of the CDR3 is TGTGCCAGCAGGACGCGCAGGGCGGACACTGAAGCTTTCTTT. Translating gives CASRTRRADTEAFF.

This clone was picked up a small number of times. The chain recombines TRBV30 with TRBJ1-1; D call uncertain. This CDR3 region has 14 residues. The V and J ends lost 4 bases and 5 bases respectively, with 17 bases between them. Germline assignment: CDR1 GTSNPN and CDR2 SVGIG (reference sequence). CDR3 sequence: CAWTLSLGGTEAFF. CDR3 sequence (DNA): TGTGCCTGGACCCTCAGTTTAGGCGGAACTGAAGCTTTCTTT.

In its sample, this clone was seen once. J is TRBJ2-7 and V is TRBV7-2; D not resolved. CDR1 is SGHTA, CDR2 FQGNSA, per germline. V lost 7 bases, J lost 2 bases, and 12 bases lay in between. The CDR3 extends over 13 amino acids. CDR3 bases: TGTGCCAGCACCTCTATACCCCCCTACGAGCAGTACTTC. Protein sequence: CASTSIPPYEQYF. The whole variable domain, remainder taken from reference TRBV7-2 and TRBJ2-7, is GAGVSQSPSNKVTEKGKDVELRCDPISGHTALYWYRQSLGQGLEFLIYFQGNSAPDKSGLPSDRFSAERTGGSVSTLTIQRTQQEDSAVYLCASTSIPPYEQYFGPGTRLTVT.